These 32 T cell receptor beta chains share one sample of origin, sequenced in a study of blood T cell repertoires in COVID-19. Sequenced by immunoSEQ multiplex PCR; TCRdb stores in-frame clones only, minus some. Of a few hundred thousand clones listed, roughly 88% were seen once; the top ten hold approximately 13%. Sequences were obtained from peripheral blood. The receptors stem from a man at least 80 years old with acute or convalescent COVID-19.

A single count supports this clone. The genes are TRBV3-1 (or the pseudogene TRBV3-2) and TRBJ2-2; D not certain. With 4 bases removed from V and 1 base from J, the gap between germline ends came to 10 bases. CDR3 length: 15 residues. Germline V lookup: CDR1 LGHDT, CDR2 YNNKEL (reference sequence). The CDR3 reads CASSPLGRNTGELFF. In nucleotides, the CDR3 is TGTGCCAGCAGCCCGCTAGGTCGGAACACCGGGGAGCTGTTTTTT.

The CDR3 DNA follows: TGTGCCAGCCGAGCGGGAGTTGAGCAGTTCTTC. This translates into CASRAGVEQFF. This chain links TRBV27 with TRBJ2-1; 8 bases align to TRBD2. CDR3 length equals 11 residues. The germline gives CDR1 MNHEY, CDR2 SMNVEV (reference sequence). The V gene end was trimmed by 8 bases and the J gene end by 9 bases; junction bases not matched to a gene: 3.

The chain links TRBV5-1 to TRBJ2-7, with 15 bases lining up with TRBD2. This CDR3 is 18 amino acids long. CDR1 is SGHRS and CDR2 is YFSETQ in the germline V gene. The trim removed 4 bases at V and 12 bases at J, leaving 20 bases unmatched. As DNA, the CDR3 is TGCGCCAGCAGCACAGGGAGGGGTACCGGGACTAGCGGGGGGCCACGGTACTTC. It yields the protein CASSTGRGTGTSGGPRYF.

V is TRBV5-6 and J is TRBJ2-7, with TRBD2 matching 11 bases. Germline CDR1 reads SGHDT; CDR2 reads YYEEEE. This CDR3 comprises 17 residues. The trim removed 3 bases at V and 6 bases at J, leaving 14 bases unmatched. The CDR3 region is CASSWWTSGSYTGEQYF. The CDR3 nucleotides are TGTGCCAGCAGCTGGTGGACTAGCGGGTCATATACGGGCGAGCAGTACTTC.

This chain connects TRBV7-9 to TRBJ1-2; 9 positions match TRBD1. Germline V lookup: CDR1 SEHNR, CDR2 FQNEAQ (reference sequence). J gave up 6 bases and V 1 base, and 9 bases lay outside the gene matches. There are 16 residues in the CDR3. The CDR3 spells CASSLGLPGQGDGYTF. For the CDR3, the DNA is TGTGCCAGCAGCTTAGGGTTACCGGGACAGGGAGATGGCTACACCTTC.

V gene TRBV6-5 combines with J gene TRBJ1-3; a possible D gene is TRBD1 (6 bases). CDR1 and CDR2 (germline): MNHEY, SVGAGI. V lost 7 bases and J lost 3, with 16 bases in between. This CDR3 is built from 15 residues. The CDR3 sequence: CASKGQGLFGNTIYF. CDR3 coding DNA: TGTGCCAGCAAAGGGCAGGGGTTATTTGGAAACACCATATATTTT.

The chain couples TRBV5-4 to TRBJ1-5; 8 positions agree with TRBD1. V gave up 3 bases and J gave up 5 bases; unmatched junction bases: 7. The CDR3 consists of 15 residues. Per the germline V gene, CDR1 is SGHNT and CDR2 is YYREEE (reference sequence). CDR3 sequence reads: CASSSGQGRDQPQHF. For the CDR3, the DNA is TGTGCCAGCAGCTCTGGACAGGGAAGGGATCAGCCCCAGCATTTT.

This clone was counted a single time. V and J are TRBV5-1 and TRBJ2-5; TRBD2 is a possible D gene (5 bases). The CDR3 runs to 16 residues. Trimming took off 4 bases at V and 2 bases at J, with 18 bases between the two ends. CDR1 and CDR2 from the germline V gene are SGHRS and YFSETQ. This chain's CDR3 is CASSLHLGASQETQYF. CDR3 nucleotide sequence: TGCGCCAGCAGCCTCCACTTGGGAGCCTCGCAAGAGACCCAGTACTTC. Supplemented by reference TRBV5-1 and TRBJ2-5, the full variable domain reads KAGVTQTPRYLIKTRGQQVTLSCSPISGHRSVSWYQQTPGQGLQFLFEYFSETQRNKGNFPGRFSGRQFSNSRSEMNVSTLELGDSALYLCASSLHLGASQETQYFGPGTRLLVL.

CDR3 protein: CASKQGTDTQYF. The CDR3 DNA sequence: TGTGCCAGTAAGCAGGGGACAGATACGCAGTATTTT. The gene calls are TRBV19 and TRBJ2-3, with TRBD1 as a possible D gene (6 bases). The CDR3 is 12 amino acids. Germline V lookup: CDR1 LNHDA, CDR2 SQIVND (reference sequence). Trimming removed 7 bases at V and 3 bases at J, with 8 bases between.

V is TRBV6-4 and J is TRBJ2-7; the D gene is possibly TRBD2 (6 bases). The CDR3 runs 15 residues. CDR1 MRHNA and CDR2 SNTAGT come from the germline V gene. With 6 bases removed from V and 3 bases from J, the gap between germline ends came to 18 bases. The CDR3 protein is CASSKSSGGNYEQYF. In nucleotides, the CDR3 is TGTGCCAGCAGCAAAAGTTCCGGGGGTAACTACGAGCAGTACTTC.

The J gene is TRBJ2-6, the V gene TRBV5-1; 8 positions agree with TRBD1. Germline V gene sequence: CDR1 SGHRS, CDR2 YFSETQ. CDR3 length: 18 residues. The V segment lost 4 bases and the J segment 1 base; nucleotides outside the gene matches: 10. The CDR3 DNA sequence: TGCGCCAGCAGCCTCCGGACAGGGACGGGTTCTGGGGCCAACGTCCTGACTTTC. The encoded protein is CASSLRTGTGSGANVLTF.

This clone came up once. The chain couples TRBV20-1 to TRBJ2-4; no clear D gene. The CDR3 is 11 residues long. Trimming took 5 bases from V and 8 from J, leaving 10 bases between them. CDR1 and CDR2 (germline): DFQATT, SNEGSKA (reference sequence). Here the CDR3 reads CSAPLRYIQYF. CDR3 nucleotide sequence: TGCAGTGCTCCGCTTCGGTACATTCAGTACTTC.

V and J are TRBV4-3 and TRBJ1-3; D gene uncertain. This CDR3 has 15 residues. The V and J ends lost 0 bases and 0 bases respectively, with 6 bases between them. Germline V lookup: CDR1 LGHNA, CDR2 YSLEER. The CDR3 nucleotides read TGCGCCAGCAGCCAAGATCCCAGCTCTGGAAACACCATATATTTT. This codes for CASSQDPSSGNTIYF.

The V gene is TRBV25-1, the J gene TRBJ1-1; the D gene is possibly TRBD1 (6 bases). The germline CDR1 and CDR2 sequences are MGHDK and SYGVNS. V gave up 6 bases and J gave up 0 bases, with 11 bases separating them. The CDR3 has 14 amino acids. The CDR3 reads CASSTRGLNTEAFF. In DNA form, the CDR3 reads TGTGCCAGCAGCACGAGGGGGTTGAACACTGAAGCTTTCTTT. Full variable domain (remainder filled in from reference TRBV25-1 and TRBJ1-1): EADIYQTPRYLVIGTGKKITLECSQTMGHDKMYWYQQDPGMELHLIHYSYGVNSTEKGDLSSESTVSRIRTEHFPLTLESARPSHTSQYLCASSTRGLNTEAFFGQGTRLTVV.

The rearrangement uses TRBV29-1 and TRBJ2-3; 7 positions agree with TRBD2. The CDR3 is 15 residues long. Germline V gene data show CDR1 as SQVTM and CDR2 as ANQGSEA. V shed 4 bases, J shed 0 bases, and the junction held 7 bases outside the gene matches. The CDR3 region is CSVVGGTTSTDTQYF. The CDR3 DNA follows: TGCAGCGTTGTCGGGGGGACCACTAGCACAGATACGCAGTATTTT.

A few counts support this clone. Here the CDR3 reads CASSSSTVPEQYF. In DNA, the CDR3 is TGTGCCAGCAGTTCTTCAACAGTACCCGAGCAGTACTTC. The gene calls are TRBV27 and TRBJ2-7; D is unresolved. The CDR3 contains 13 residues. CDR1 is MNHEY, CDR2 SMNVEV, per germline (reference sequence). V lost 4 bases, J lost 6 bases, and 13 bases lay in between.

The chain employs TRBV7-9 and TRBJ1-6; the D gene is possibly TRBD1 (5 bases). V was shortened by 1 base and J by 7 bases, with 8 bases between the two germline ends. Germline V gene data show CDR1 as SEHNR and CDR2 as FQNEAQ (reference sequence). The CDR3 spans 14 residues. The CDR3 DNA reads TGTGCCAGCAGCTTAGTGACAGCCAATTCACCCCTCCACTTT. As protein: CASSLVTANSPLHF.

The chain uses TRBV10-1 and TRBJ2-1, with D possibly being TRBD2 (7 bases). This CDR3 has 14 residues. Germline V CDR1 and CDR2: WNHNN, SYGVQD (reference sequence). V gave up 0 bases and J gave up 10 bases, with 13 bases separating them. CDR3 DNA sequence: TGCGCCAGCAGTGAGTCGGGGGGGGGCAGGGAGCAGTTCTTC. Translated, it gives CASSESGGGREQFF.

V and J are TRBV6-1 and TRBJ1-5; the D is unclear. V was clipped by 1 base and J by 7 bases, with 8 bases between them. The germline CDR1 and CDR2 sequences are MNHNS and SASEGT. This CDR3 contains 13 residues. DNA for the CDR3: TGTGCCAGCAGTGAAGGGGTGGGCCAGCCCCAGCATTTT. It yields the protein CASSEGVGQPQHF.

The J gene is TRBJ1-5, the V gene TRBV3-1 (or the pseudogene TRBV3-2); D is possibly TRBD1 (5 bases). V lost 1 base and J lost 6, with 10 bases in between. CDR3 length equals 14 residues. CDR1 is LGHDT and CDR2 is YNNKEL in the germline V gene (reference sequence). The CDR3 DNA is TGTGCCAGCAGCCAAGGGTGGAGGGGTCAGCCCCAGCATTTT. This translates into CASSQGWRGQPQHF.

The rearrangement joins TRBV29-1 to TRBJ2-5, with D perhaps TRBD1 (5 bases). Germline V CDR1 and CDR2: SQVTM, ANQGSEA. The CDR3 consists of 14 residues. Trimming pared 8 bases from V and 5 bases from J, leaving 21 bases between. The CDR3 DNA reads as TGCAGCCTCCCCGGTAATAGGGGAAGGGAGACCCAGTACTTC. Residues: CSLPGNRGRETQYF.

J is TRBJ1-6 and V is TRBV2, with D hard to call. The germline CDR1 and CDR2 sequences are SNHLY and FYNNEI. Trimming pared 6 bases from V and 9 bases from J, leaving 15 bases between. The CDR3 consists of 14 residues. The chain's CDR3 is CASRPPGSGSPLHF. The CDR3 DNA is TGTGCCAGCAGGCCACCGGGGTCCGGTTCACCCCTCCACTTT.

V usage is TRBV7-9 and J usage is TRBJ1-2; 8 nucleotides line up with TRBD1. The CDR3 is 16 residues long. Germline assignment: CDR1 SEHNR and CDR2 FQNEAQ (reference sequence). The V and J ends lost 4 bases and 2 bases, in that order; junction bases with no gene match: 9. CDR3 region: CASSSRQGISNYGYTF. In DNA form, the CDR3 reads TGTGCCAGCAGCTCAAGACAGGGGATTAGCAACTATGGCTACACCTTC.

The chain joins TRBV7-2 to TRBJ1-1; D might be TRBD1 (5 bases). V was pared by 3 bases and J by 0 bases, with 8 bases between. The CDR3 has 14 residues. Germline lookup yields CDR1 SGHTA and CDR2 FQGNSA. The CDR3, as DNA: TGTGCCAGCAGCTTCGGCAGGGTGAACACTGAAGCTTTCTTT. Translation gives CASSFGRVNTEAFF.

Only one count was recorded for this clone. The chain uses TRBV7-9 and TRBJ2-7; no definite D call. Germline values: CDR1 SEHNR, CDR2 FQNEAQ (reference sequence). Trimming left V 5 bases short and J 3 bases short, with 11 bases between. The CDR3 has 13 residues. DNA of the CDR3: TGTGCCAGCAGCCTTAGACACAACTACGAGCAGTACTTC. It encodes CASSLRHNYEQYF.

This chain uses TRBV7-2 with TRBJ1-6; D ambiguous. The CDR3 is 14 amino acids. The V and J ends lost 5 bases and 5 bases respectively, with 10 bases between them. Per the germline V gene, CDR1 is SGHTA and CDR2 is FQGNSA. CDR3 in amino acids: CASSIGSNNSPLHF. CDR3 coding DNA: TGTGCCAGCAGCATAGGGAGTAATAATTCACCCCTCCACTTT.

The V and J genes are TRBV6-2 or TRBV6-3 and TRBJ1-4; TRBD1 matches at 7 bases. The V gene's germline CDR1 is MNHEY and CDR2 SVGEGT. J gave up 11 bases and V 0 bases, and 3 bases lay outside the gene matches. The CDR3 extends over 13 amino acids. As DNA, the CDR3 is TGTGCCAGCAGTTACTCGGACAGGACTAAACTGTTTTTT. Protein product: CASSYSDRTKLFF.

The V gene is TRBV18, the J gene TRBJ1-2, with a tentative D call TRBD1 (5 bases). V dropped 6 bases and J dropped 1 base, with 6 bases sitting between them. The CDR3 has 12 residues. Germline loops: CDR1 KGHSH, CDR2 LQKENI. CDR3 region: CASSQGNYGYTF. The CDR3 coding sequence is TGTGCCAGCTCCCAGGGTAACTATGGCTACACCTTC.

V is TRBV11-3 and J is TRBJ2-2; D is undetermined. The CDR3 contains 13 residues. V lost 1 base and J lost 6, with 6 bases in between. The germline gives CDR1 SGHNT, CDR2 YENEEA. CDR3 in DNA: TGTGCCAGCAGCTTAGCCCACTCCGGGGAGCTGTTTTTT. Its translation is CASSLAHSGELFF.

The chain is built from TRBV3-1 (or the pseudogene TRBV3-2) and TRBJ2-7; the match to TRBD2 covers 7 bases. The CDR3 has 16 amino acids. V dropped 0 bases and J dropped 0; count of bases not matched to a gene: 5. Germline CDR1 reads LGHDT; CDR2 reads YNNKEL (reference sequence). CDR3 DNA sequence: TGTGCCAGCAGCCAAGAAGCCGCGGGAGTCTCCTACGAGCAGTACTTC. Translation: CASSQEAAGVSYEQYF.

The gene calls are TRBV13 and TRBJ2-1; 10 bases map to TRBD2. There are 15 residues in the CDR3. Germline V gene data show CDR1 as PRHDT and CDR2 as FYEKMQ (reference sequence). The V segment lost 5 bases and the J segment 5 bases; nucleotides outside the gene matches: 6. This CDR3 reads CASSKVLAGDNEQFF. As DNA, the CDR3 is TGTGCCAGCAGCAAGGTTCTAGCGGGGGACAATGAGCAGTTCTTC. Filled out from reference TRBV13 and TRBJ2-1, the complete variable domain reads AAGVIQSPRHLIKEKRETATLKCYPIPRHDTVYWYQQGPGQDPQFLISFYEKMQSDKGSIPDRFSAQQFSDYHSELNMSSLELGDSALYFCASSKVLAGDNEQFFGPGTRLTVL.

V gene TRBV6-1 combines with J gene TRBJ2-1, with 13 nucleotides matching TRBD2. The CDR3 sequence is 21 residues long. V shed 0 bases and J 1 base; nucleotides not matched to a gene: 12. Germline CDR1 and CDR2: MNHNS and SASEGT. The CDR3 nucleotides read TGTGCCAGCAGTGAAGCGGATATACCGGGACTAGCGGGGCTTTCCTACAATGAGCAGTTCTTC. Protein: CASSEADIPGLAGLSYNEQFF.